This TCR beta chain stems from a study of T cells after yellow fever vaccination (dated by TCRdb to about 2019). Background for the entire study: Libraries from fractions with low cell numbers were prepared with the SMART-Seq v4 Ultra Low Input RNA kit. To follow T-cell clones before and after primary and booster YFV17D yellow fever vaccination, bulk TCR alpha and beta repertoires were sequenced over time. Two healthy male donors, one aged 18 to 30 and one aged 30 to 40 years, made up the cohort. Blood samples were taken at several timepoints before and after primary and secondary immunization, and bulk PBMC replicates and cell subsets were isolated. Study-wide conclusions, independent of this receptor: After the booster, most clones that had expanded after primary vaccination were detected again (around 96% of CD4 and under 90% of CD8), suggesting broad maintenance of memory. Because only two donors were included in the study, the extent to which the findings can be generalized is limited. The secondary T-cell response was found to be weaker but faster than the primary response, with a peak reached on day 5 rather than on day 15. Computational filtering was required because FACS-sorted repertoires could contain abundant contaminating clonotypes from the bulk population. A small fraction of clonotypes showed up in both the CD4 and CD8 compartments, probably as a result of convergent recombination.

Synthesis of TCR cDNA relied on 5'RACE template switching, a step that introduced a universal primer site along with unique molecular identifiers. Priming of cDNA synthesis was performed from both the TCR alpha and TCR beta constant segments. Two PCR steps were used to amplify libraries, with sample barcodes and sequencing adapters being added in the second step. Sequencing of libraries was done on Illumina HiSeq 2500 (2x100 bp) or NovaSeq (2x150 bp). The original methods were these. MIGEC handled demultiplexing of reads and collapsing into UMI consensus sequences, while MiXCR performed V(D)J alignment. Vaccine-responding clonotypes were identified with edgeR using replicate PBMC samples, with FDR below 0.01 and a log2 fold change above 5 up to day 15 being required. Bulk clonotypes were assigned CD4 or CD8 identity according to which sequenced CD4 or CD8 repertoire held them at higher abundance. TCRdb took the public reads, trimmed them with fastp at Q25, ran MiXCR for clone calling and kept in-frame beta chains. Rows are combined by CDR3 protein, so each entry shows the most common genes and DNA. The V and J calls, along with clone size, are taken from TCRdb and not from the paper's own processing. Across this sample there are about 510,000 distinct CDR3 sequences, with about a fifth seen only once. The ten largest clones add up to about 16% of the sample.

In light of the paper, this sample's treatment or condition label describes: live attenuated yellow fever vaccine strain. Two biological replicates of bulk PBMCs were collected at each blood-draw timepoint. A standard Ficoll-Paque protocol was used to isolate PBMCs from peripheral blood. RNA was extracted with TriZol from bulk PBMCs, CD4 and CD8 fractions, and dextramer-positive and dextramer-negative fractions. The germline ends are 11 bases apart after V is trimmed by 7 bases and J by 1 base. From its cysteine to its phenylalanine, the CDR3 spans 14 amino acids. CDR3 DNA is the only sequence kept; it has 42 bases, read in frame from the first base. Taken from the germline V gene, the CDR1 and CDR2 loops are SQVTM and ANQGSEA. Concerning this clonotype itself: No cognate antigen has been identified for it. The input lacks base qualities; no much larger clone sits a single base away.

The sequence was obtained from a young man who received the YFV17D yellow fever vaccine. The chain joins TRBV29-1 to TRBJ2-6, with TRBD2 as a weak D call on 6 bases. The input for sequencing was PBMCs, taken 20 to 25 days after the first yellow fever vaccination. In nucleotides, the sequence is TGCAGCGCGCGGGGTGGGTCTGGGGCCAACGTCCTGACTTTC. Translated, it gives CSARGGSGANVLTF.